What follows describes a single T cell receptor beta chain. Germline V lookup: CDR1 ENHRY, CDR2 SYGVKD. V was pared by 0 bases and J by 7 bases, with 13 bases between. The CDR3 extends over 15 amino acids. Original data processing: The authors estimated nucleated cell counts from reference gene primer amplification. Produced via immunoSEQ multiplex PCR; TCRdb's table is partial and in-frame only. Clone size and the V and J calls come from that table; the DNA yielded D and trimming. The table has approximately 110,000 clones, just over 85% seen once. The source of the sample is a study of blood T cell repertoires in COVID-19. Study-wide background: The origin of the acute and convalescent COVID-19 samples was the United States, Italy and Spain. From T cells, B-cell-depleted T cells, or PBMCs came the material, which was cDNA or gDNA.

This clonotype originated in a woman aged 45 to 65 with active or convalescent COVID-19. The material sequenced was peripheral blood. The gene calls are TRBV10-3 and TRBJ2-1; tentative D call: TRBD2 (6 bases). The CDR3 here is CAISESTARGNEQFF. DNA of the CDR3: TGTGCCATCAGTGAGTCGACAGCCCGGGGGAATGAGCAGTTCTTC.